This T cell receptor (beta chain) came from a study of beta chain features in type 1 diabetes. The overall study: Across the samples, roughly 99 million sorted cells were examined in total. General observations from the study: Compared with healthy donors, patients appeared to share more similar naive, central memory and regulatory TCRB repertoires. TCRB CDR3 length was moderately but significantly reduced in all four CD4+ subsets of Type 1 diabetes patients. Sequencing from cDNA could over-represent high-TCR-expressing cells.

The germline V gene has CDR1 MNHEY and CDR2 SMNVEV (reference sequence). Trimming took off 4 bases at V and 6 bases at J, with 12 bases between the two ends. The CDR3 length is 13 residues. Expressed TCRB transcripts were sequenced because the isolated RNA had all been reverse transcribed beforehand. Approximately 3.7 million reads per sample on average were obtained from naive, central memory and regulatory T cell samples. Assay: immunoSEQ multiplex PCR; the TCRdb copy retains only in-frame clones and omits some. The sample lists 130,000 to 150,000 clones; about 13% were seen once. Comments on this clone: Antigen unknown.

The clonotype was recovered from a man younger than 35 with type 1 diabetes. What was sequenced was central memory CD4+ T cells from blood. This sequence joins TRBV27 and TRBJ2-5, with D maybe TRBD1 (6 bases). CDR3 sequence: CASSSTGSKTQYF. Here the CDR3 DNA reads TGTGCCAGCAGTTCAACAGGGTCGAAGACCCAGTACTTC.